One sample yielded the 11 T cell receptor beta chains listed below, sequenced in a study of blood T cell repertoires in COVID-19. The assay was immunoSEQ multiplex PCR, and TCRdb's table has in-frame clones only and misses some. The data contain 100,000 to 150,000 clones, approximately 90% of them singletons. Specimen: peripheral blood. These receptors originate from a man between 70 and 80 years old with active COVID-19.

The rearrangement links TRBV4-1 to TRBJ2-1, with 10 bases lining up with TRBD2. V was clipped by 1 base and J by 8 bases; unmatched bases: 8. CDR3 length: 16 amino acids. Germline CDR1 reads MGHRA; CDR2 reads YSYEKL. The CDR3 DNA reads as TGCGCCAGCAGCCAAGTACTTTGGAGCGGGAGGGATGAGCAGTTCTTC. This translates into CASSQVLWSGRDEQFF.

The V and J genes are TRBV10-3 and TRBJ1-5, with D maybe TRBD1 (6 bases). Germline V gene sequence: CDR1 ENHRY, CDR2 SYGVKD. The germline V and J ends were trimmed by 10 bases and 2 bases, with 12 bases remaining between them. The CDR3 length is 13 residues. The DNA of the CDR3 is TGTGCCACTCGGACAGACGGCAATCAGCCCCAGCATTTT. Translation gives CATRTDGNQPQHF.

The genes are TRBV15 and TRBJ2-6; unclear D gene. CDR3 length equals 14 residues. CDR1 LNHNV and CDR2 YYDKDF come from the germline V gene (reference sequence). The V and J ends lost 1 base and 7 bases respectively, with 8 bases between them. CDR3: CATSRVVSANVLTF. DNA for the CDR3: TGTGCCACCAGCAGAGTAGTGTCCGCCAACGTCCTGACTTTC.

The chain carries TRBV28 and TRBJ1-4; TRBD1 agrees at 7 bases. The V and J ends lost 7 bases and 7 bases, in that order; junction bases with no gene match: 6. CDR1 and CDR2 from the germline V gene are MDHEN and SYDVKM. The CDR3 consists of 13 residues. The CDR3 DNA reads TGTGCCAGCAAGCGGACAGGTGGTGAAAAACTGTTTTTT. Residues: CASKRTGGEKLFF.

Concerning this clone: The sample has other DNA sequences that encode this CDR3 too. CDR3 sequence: CASRLTSGSSYNEQFF. The DNA of the CDR3 is TGTGCCAGCAGGTTAACTAGCGGGAGCTCCTACAATGAGCAGTTCTTC. The J gene is TRBJ2-1, the V gene TRBV28; 11 bases fit TRBD2. Germline V gene lookup returns CDR1 MDHEN and CDR2 SYDVKM. The CDR3 contains 16 residues. J lost 0 bases, V lost 6 bases, and 4 bases had no gene match.

The J gene is TRBJ2-1, the V gene TRBV9, with D tentatively TRBD2 (6 bases). V was clipped by 0 bases and J by 0 bases, with 10 bases between them. Germline assignment: CDR1 SGDLS and CDR2 YYNGEE. This CDR3 contains 16 residues. The CDR3 loop reads CASSVEAGSSYNEQFF. The DNA of the CDR3 is TGTGCCAGCAGCGTAGAGGCGGGGAGCTCCTACAATGAGCAGTTCTTC.

The V call is TRBV5-1, the J call TRBJ1-2; 8 nucleotides match TRBD1. The ends lost 2 bases at V and 6 bases at J; junction bases unmatched: 6. The CDR3 covers 14 residues. The V gene's germline CDR1 is SGHRS and CDR2 YFSETQ. CDR3 in amino acids: CASSFTGGGDGYTF. CDR3 bases: TGCGCCAGCAGCTTTACAGGGGGTGGCGATGGCTACACCTTC.

The table lists this clone with a few counts. V usage is TRBV5-5 and J usage is TRBJ2-1; TRBD1 is a possible D gene (6 bases). The germline V and J ends were trimmed by 0 bases and 0 bases, with 19 bases remaining between them. Germline CDR1 reads SGHKS; CDR2 reads YYEKEE (reference sequence). The CDR3 totals 19 residues. CDR3: CASSLAAGAFRSSYNEQFF. As DNA, the CDR3 is TGTGCCAGCAGCTTGGCCGCAGGGGCGTTCCGTTCCTCCTACAATGAGCAGTTCTTC.

The chain recombines TRBV5-1 with TRBJ2-2, with 7 bases fitting TRBD1. CDR3 length: 15 amino acids. Unmatched junction bases numbered 10, after V lost 4 bases and J lost 7 bases. In germline, CDR1 is SGHRS, CDR2 YFSETQ. In DNA, the CDR3 is TGCGCCAGCAGCACCGGGACAGCCGCTGGCGGGGAGCTGTTTTTT. Encoded protein: CASSTGTAAGGELFF.

This clone was detected only once. CDR3 residues: CATSDPSNREETQYF. The CDR3 DNA is TGTGCCACCAGTGACCCTAGTAACAGGGAAGAGACCCAGTACTTC. The genes are TRBV24-1 and TRBJ2-5, with D possibly being TRBD1 (6 bases). From germline, CDR1 is KGHDR and CDR2 SFDVKD. This CDR3 spans 15 amino acids. V was cut by 4 bases and J by 3 bases, with 14 bases left in between.

The chain joins TRBV4-1 to TRBJ1-6, with TRBD1 identical over 7 bases. From germline, CDR1 is MGHRA and CDR2 YSYEKL. The trim removed 0 bases at V and 3 bases at J, leaving 2 bases unmatched. The CDR3 has 16 amino acids. CDR3 in DNA: TGCGCCAGCAGCCAAGACCGGGACAGCTATAATTCACCCCTCCACTTT. Amino acid sequence: CASSQDRDSYNSPLHF.